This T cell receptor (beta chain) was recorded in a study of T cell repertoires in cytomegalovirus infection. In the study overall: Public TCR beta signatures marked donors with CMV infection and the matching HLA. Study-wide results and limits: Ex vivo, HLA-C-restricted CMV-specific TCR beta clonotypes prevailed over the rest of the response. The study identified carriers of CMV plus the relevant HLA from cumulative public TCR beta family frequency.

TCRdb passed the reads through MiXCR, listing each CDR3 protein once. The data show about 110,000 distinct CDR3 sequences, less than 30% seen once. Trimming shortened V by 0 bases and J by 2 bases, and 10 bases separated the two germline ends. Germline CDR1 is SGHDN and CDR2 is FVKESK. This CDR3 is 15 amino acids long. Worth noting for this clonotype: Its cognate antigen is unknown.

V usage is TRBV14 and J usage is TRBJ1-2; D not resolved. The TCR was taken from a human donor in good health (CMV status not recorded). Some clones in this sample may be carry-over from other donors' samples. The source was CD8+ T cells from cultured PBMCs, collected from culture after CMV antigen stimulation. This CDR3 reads CASSQDTGSNYGYTF. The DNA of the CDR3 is TGTGCCAGCAGCCAAGATACGGGTAGCAACTATGGCTACACCTTC. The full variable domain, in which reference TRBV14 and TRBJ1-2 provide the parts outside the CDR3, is EAGVTQFPSHSVIEKGQTVTLRCDPISGHDNLYWYRRVMGKEIKFLLHFVKESKQDESGMPNNRFLAERTGGTYSTLKVQPAELEDSGVYFCASSQDTGSNYGYTFGSGTRLTVV.